These 21 T cell receptor beta chains came from one sample sequenced in a study of Ad26.COV2.S vaccination and SARS-CoV-2 variants. Using immunoSEQ multiplex PCR, the repertoire was profiled, and TCRdb retains in-frame clones only, with some absent. The profile covers 300,000 to 400,000 clones, with approximately 90% appearing a single time and under 5% taken by the ten largest. The sequenced sample was peripheral blood, obtained after recovery from COVID-19. Every receptor here comes from a human donor who had recovered from COVID-19.

V usage is TRBV14 and J usage is TRBJ1-2; the D is unclear. CDR3 size: 15 residues. V lost 0 bases and J 4 bases, leaving 12 bases between the germline ends. The germline CDR1 and CDR2 sequences are SGHDN and FVKESK. CDR3 in DNA: TGTGCCAGCAGCCAAGATCGGAGCGGCTCCTATGGCTACACCTTC. This encodes CASSQDRSGSYGYTF.

The chain has TRBV4-2 and TRBJ1-2; 7 bases agree with TRBD1. The CDR3 covers 14 residues. The trim removed 1 base at V and 7 bases at J, leaving 6 bases unmatched. Germline loops: CDR1 LGHNA, CDR2 YNFKEQ. The CDR3 region has the DNA TGTGCCAGCAGCCAAGCAACGGACAGGAGTGGCTACACCTTC. Its translation: CASSQATDRSGYTF.

This chain joins TRBV6-4 and TRBJ2-4, with TRBD2 identical over 7 bases. Trimming took 0 bases from V and 6 from J; bases not matched to a gene: 2. In germline, CDR1 is MRHNA, CDR2 SNTAGT. The CDR3 is made up of 14 amino acids. CDR3 DNA sequence: TGTGCCAGCAGTGACTCGGGAGGGAGAAACATTCAGTACTTC. Translation gives CASSDSGGRNIQYF.

The chain is built from TRBV7-9 and TRBJ2-7; tentatively, D is TRBD2 (5 bases). CDR1 SEHNR and CDR2 FQNEAQ come from the germline V gene (reference sequence). V gave up 5 bases and J gave up 0 bases, with 17 bases separating them. The CDR3 consists of 16 residues. CDR3 sequence (DNA): TGTGCCAGCAGCGCTGCGGACTTTCCAAGCTCCTACGAGCAGTACTTC. Translation gives CASSAADFPSSYEQYF.

The chain employs TRBV4-3 and TRBJ1-2, with 7 nucleotides matching TRBD1. The V gene's germline CDR1 is LGHNA and CDR2 YSLEER. The length of the CDR3 is 16 residues. V lost 0 bases to trimming and J lost 8 bases; unmatched junction nucleotides: 12. The CDR3 DNA reads TGCGCCAGCAGCCAAGATCCCAGGGGGGACAGATTGGGCTACACCTTC. This gives the protein CASSQDPRGDRLGYTF.

The genes are TRBV5-4 and TRBJ2-5; TRBD2 agrees at 7 bases. Looked up from germline, CDR1 is SGHNT and CDR2 is YYREEE (reference sequence). Trimming took 2 bases from V and 3 from J; bases not matched to a gene: 10. This CDR3 spans 16 amino acids. CDR3 DNA sequence: TGTGCCAGCAGCTTTTCCCCCCGAGGACTAGAAGAGACCCAGTACTTC. Amino acids: CASSFSPRGLEETQYF.

This clone was observed once. J is TRBJ2-4 and V is TRBV6-2 or TRBV6-3; 12 nucleotides align to TRBD2. The junction had 8 bases not matched to a gene; V was cut back by 2 bases and J by 6 bases. The CDR3 is 17 residues long. Germline V CDR1 and CDR2: MNHEY, SVGEGT. Here the CDR3 reads CASSYQGLAGGLNIQYF. The CDR3 nucleotides are TGTGCCAGCAGTTACCAGGGTCTAGCGGGGGGGCTAAACATTCAGTACTTC.

In this sample, this clone turned up a few times. This rearrangement joins TRBV10-3 to TRBJ1-2; 8 nucleotides line up with TRBD1. The CDR3 spans 15 residues. V lost 6 bases to trimming and J lost 0 bases; unmatched junction nucleotides: 6. Germline CDR1 reads ENHRY; CDR2 reads SYGVKD. For the CDR3, the DNA is TGTGCCATCAGCCCGGGACAGGCCTCTAACTATGGCTACACCTTC. This translates into CAISPGQASNYGYTF.

The rearrangement joins TRBV15 to TRBJ1-3; no clear D gene. V lost 0 bases and J lost 4, with 13 bases in between. This CDR3 spans 16 amino acids. Germline V gene lookup returns CDR1 LNHNV and CDR2 YYDKDF (reference sequence). The CDR3, as DNA: TGTGCCACCAGCAGAGATGTACCCACGGGAGGAAACACCATATATTTT. Translating gives CATSRDVPTGGNTIYF.

V and J are TRBV13 and TRBJ2-7, with a possible D match to TRBD1 (6 bases). The CDR3 is 11 amino acids. Trimming shortened V by 5 bases and J by 4 bases, and 6 bases separated the two germline ends. The germline V gene has CDR1 PRHDT and CDR2 FYEKMQ (reference sequence). The CDR3 reads CASSQGYEQYF. In nucleotides, the CDR3 is TGTGCCAGCAGCCAGGGGTACGAGCAGTACTTC.

This chain connects TRBV11-2 to TRBJ2-7; D not certain. Trimming removed 2 bases from V and 1 base from J, with 12 bases in between. The V gene's germline CDR1 is SGHAT and CDR2 FQNNGV. CDR3 length: 15 amino acids. For the CDR3, the DNA is TGTGCCAGCAGCTTATGGGGTCTTGGATCCTACGAGCAGTACTTC. Its protein is CASSLWGLGSYEQYF.

The chain joins TRBV5-1 to TRBJ2-3, with 11 bases that match TRBD2. V dropped 0 bases and J dropped 6; count of bases not matched to a gene: 3. The CDR3 totals 15 residues. Germline V gene sequence: CDR1 SGHRS, CDR2 YFSETQ. CDR3 protein: CASSLVAGGADTQYF. DNA for the CDR3: TGCGCCAGCAGCTTGGTAGCGGGGGGGGCGGATACGCAGTATTTT.

In the case of this clone: This specimen includes other DNA sequences encoding the same CDR3. The genes are TRBV2 and TRBJ2-6, with a possible D match to TRBD2 (6 bases). CDR1 and CDR2 (germline): SNHLY, FYNNEI. The V end lost 4 bases, the J end lost 2 bases, and 9 bases lay between the germline ends. This CDR3 contains 15 residues. CDR3 residues: CASSGGGTGANVLTF. The CDR3 nucleotides read TGTGCCAGCAGTGGCGGCGGGACTGGGGCCAACGTCCTGACTTTC.

The gene calls are TRBV29-1 and TRBJ1-2; tentatively, D is TRBD1 (6 bases). This CDR3 has 13 amino acids. Per the germline V gene, CDR1 is SQVTM and CDR2 is ANQGSEA. Trimming stripped 2 bases from V and 8 bases from J, with 15 bases between. The CDR3 reads CSVENAGGRGYTF. The CDR3 DNA reads TGCAGCGTTGAAAACGCGGGGGGCCGGGGCTACACCTTC.

This clone was counted once. The genes are TRBV7-9 and TRBJ2-1; 7 bases agree with TRBD1. The germline V gene has CDR1 SEHNR and CDR2 FQNEAQ (reference sequence). The CDR3 spans 15 residues. The junction had 12 bases not matched to a gene; V was cut back by 5 bases and J by 8 bases. DNA of the CDR3: TGTGCCAGCAGCGGAGACGCAGGGGGTGGTGATGAGCAGTTCTTC. Residues: CASSGDAGGGDEQFF.

The V call is TRBV6-5, the J call TRBJ1-3; D call uncertain. The CDR3 sequence is 12 residues long. Per the germline V gene, CDR1 is MNHEY and CDR2 is SVGAGI. V lost 7 bases, J lost 2 bases, and 6 bases lay in between. The DNA of the CDR3 is TGTGCCAGCAAGTCACCTGGAAACACCATATATTTT. This sequence encodes CASKSPGNTIYF.

V gene TRBV6-2 or TRBV6-3 combines with J gene TRBJ1-1, with 9 bases matching TRBD1. Looked up from germline, CDR1 is MNHEY and CDR2 is SVGEGT. V shed 5 bases and J 9 bases; nucleotides not matched to a gene: 13. This CDR3 is built from 15 residues. CDR3 loop: CASSQFSTGGYKAFF. The CDR3 DNA follows: TGTGCCAGCAGTCAATTTTCCACAGGGGGCTACAAAGCTTTCTTT.

This clone was recorded once. The chain has TRBV7-6 and TRBJ2-2; TRBD1 matches 12 bases. Germline CDR1 and CDR2: SGHVS and FNYEAQ. Trimming cost V 3 bases and J 6 bases; bases outside gene matches: 5. The CDR3 sequence is 16 residues long. CDR3 protein: CASSFGGQGAPGELFF. The CDR3 nucleotides read TGTGCCAGCAGCTTTGGGGGACAGGGGGCCCCCGGGGAGCTGTTTTTT.

The chain employs TRBV27 and TRBJ2-3, with D tentatively TRBD1 or TRBD2 (6 bases each). Germline V gene data show CDR1 as MNHEY and CDR2 as SMNVEV (reference sequence). The CDR3 extends over 14 amino acids. The V end was cut by 4 bases, the J end by 7 bases, with 15 bases between. CDR3 DNA: TGTGCCAGCAGTTGGGGGCCGGCGGGGTATACGCAGTATTTT. Its translation is CASSWGPAGYTQYF.

V usage is TRBV5-6 and J usage is TRBJ2-7, with D uncertain. The V gene's germline CDR1 is SGHDT and CDR2 YYEEEE. V was clipped by 0 bases and J by 2 bases, with 15 bases between them. This CDR3 has 16 amino acids. CDR3 in amino acids: CASSLAGGSRTYEQYF. The CDR3 nucleotides are TGTGCCAGCAGCTTGGCAGGCGGCAGTCGCACCTACGAGCAGTACTTC.

The CDR3 here is CASSQGLGAGETQYF. CDR3 sequence (DNA): TGTGCCAGCAGCCAAGGTCTGGGAGCCGGAGAGACCCAGTACTTC. This rearrangement joins TRBV3-1 (or the pseudogene TRBV3-2) to TRBJ2-5; maybe TRBD2 (5 bases). CDR1 and CDR2 (germline): LGHDT, YNNKEL (reference sequence). CDR3 length: 15 amino acids. Trimming took off 1 base at V and 4 bases at J, with 13 bases between the two ends.